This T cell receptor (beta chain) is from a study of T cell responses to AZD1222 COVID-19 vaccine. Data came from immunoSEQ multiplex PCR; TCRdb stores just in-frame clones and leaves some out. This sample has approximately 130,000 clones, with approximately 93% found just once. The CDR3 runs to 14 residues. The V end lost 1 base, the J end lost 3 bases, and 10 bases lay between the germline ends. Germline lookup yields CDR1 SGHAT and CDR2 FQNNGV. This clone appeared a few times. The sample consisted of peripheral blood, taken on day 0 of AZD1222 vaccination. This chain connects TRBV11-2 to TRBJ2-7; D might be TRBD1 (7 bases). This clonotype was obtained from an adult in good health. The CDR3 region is CASSLARGVYEQYF. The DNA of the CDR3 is TGTGCCAGCAGCTTAGCCAGGGGGGTCTACGAGCAGTACTTC.